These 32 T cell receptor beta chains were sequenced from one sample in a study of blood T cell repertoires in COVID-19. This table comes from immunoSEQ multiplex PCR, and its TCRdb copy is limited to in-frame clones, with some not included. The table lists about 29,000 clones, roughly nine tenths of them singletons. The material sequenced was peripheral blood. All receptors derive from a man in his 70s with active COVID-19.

For the CDR3, the DNA is TGTGCCAGCAGTTTAGCTAGTTCCGGGGAGCTGTTTTTT. Residues: CASSLASSGELFF. The chain has TRBV12-3 or TRBV12-4 and TRBJ2-2; D unresolved. V shed 0 bases and J shed 6 bases, with 5 bases lying between them. The CDR3 runs 13 residues.

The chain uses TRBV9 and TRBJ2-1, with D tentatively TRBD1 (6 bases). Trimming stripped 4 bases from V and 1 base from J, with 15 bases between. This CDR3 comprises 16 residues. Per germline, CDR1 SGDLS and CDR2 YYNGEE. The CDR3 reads CASSPQGTGSYNEQFF. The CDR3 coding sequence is TGTGCCAGCAGCCCCCAGGGGACGGGTTCCTACAATGAGCAGTTCTTC. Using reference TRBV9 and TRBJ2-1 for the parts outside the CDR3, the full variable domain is DSGVTQTPKHLITATGQRVTLRCSPRSGDLSVYWYQQSLDQGLQFLIQYYNGEERAKGNILERFSAQQFPDLHSELNLSSLELGDSALYFCASSPQGTGSYNEQFFGPGTRLTVL.

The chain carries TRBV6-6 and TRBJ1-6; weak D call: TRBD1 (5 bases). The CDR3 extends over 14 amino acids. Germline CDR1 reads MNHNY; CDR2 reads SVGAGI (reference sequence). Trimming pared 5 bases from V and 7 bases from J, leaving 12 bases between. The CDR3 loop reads CASSPQGGNSPLHF. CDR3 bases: TGTGCCAGCAGTCCGCAGGGTGGAAATTCACCCCTCCACTTT.

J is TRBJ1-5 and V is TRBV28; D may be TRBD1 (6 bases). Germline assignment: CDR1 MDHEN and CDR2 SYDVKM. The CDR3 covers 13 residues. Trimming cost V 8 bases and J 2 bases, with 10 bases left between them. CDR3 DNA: TGTGCCAGCTCAGGGGATGGCAATCAGCCCCAGCATTTT. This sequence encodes CASSGDGNQPQHF.

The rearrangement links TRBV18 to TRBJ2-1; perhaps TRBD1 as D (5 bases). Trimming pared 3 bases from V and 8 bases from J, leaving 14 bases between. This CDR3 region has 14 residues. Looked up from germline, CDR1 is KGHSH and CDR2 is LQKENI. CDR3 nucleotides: TGTGCCAGCTCACCGAATTCCGTAGGGGATGAGCAGTTCTTC. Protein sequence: CASSPNSVGDEQFF.

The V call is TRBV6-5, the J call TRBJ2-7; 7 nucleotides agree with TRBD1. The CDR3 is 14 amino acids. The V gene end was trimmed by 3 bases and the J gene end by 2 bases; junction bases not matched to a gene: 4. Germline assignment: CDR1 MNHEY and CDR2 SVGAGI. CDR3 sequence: CASSYMDRTYEQYF. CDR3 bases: TGTGCCAGCAGTTATATGGACAGGACCTACGAGCAGTACTTC.

The CDR3 DNA follows: TGTGCCAGCAGCGTGGGGACAGGGCCCTCTGGGGCCAACGTCCTGACTTTC. As protein: CASSVGTGPSGANVLTF. The gene calls are TRBV9 and TRBJ2-6; 9 positions match TRBD1. Germline V lookup: CDR1 SGDLS, CDR2 YYNGEE. J gave up 0 bases and V 2 bases, and 3 bases lay outside the gene matches. This CDR3 has 17 amino acids.

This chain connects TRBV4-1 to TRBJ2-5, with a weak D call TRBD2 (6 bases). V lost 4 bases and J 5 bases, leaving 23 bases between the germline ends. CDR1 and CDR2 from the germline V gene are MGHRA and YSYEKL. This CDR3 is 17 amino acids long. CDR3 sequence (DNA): TGCGCCAGCAGCCCCGGGAGCACGCGGGGCCTCCCGGAGACCCAGTACTTC. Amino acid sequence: CASSPGSTRGLPETQYF.

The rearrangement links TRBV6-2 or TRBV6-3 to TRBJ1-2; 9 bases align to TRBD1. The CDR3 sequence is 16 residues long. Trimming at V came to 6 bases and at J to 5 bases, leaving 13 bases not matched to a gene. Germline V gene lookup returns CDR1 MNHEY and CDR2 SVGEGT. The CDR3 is CASSRMTDRGGYGYTF. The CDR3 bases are TGTGCCAGCAGCCGTATGACGGACAGGGGAGGTTATGGCTACACCTTC.

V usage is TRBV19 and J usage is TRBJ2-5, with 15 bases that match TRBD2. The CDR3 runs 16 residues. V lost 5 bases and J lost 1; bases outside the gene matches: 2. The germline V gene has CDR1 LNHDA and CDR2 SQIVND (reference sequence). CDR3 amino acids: CASSLGLAGGQETQYF. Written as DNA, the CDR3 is TGTGCCAGTAGTCTGGGACTAGCGGGGGGCCAAGAGACCCAGTACTTC.

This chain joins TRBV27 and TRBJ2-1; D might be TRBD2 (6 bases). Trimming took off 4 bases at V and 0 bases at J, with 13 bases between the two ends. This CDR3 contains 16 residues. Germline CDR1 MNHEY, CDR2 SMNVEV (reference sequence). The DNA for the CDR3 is TGTGCCAGCAGTTCGGGGGACTTGAGCTCCTACAATGAGCAGTTCTTC. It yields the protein CASSSGDLSSYNEQFF.

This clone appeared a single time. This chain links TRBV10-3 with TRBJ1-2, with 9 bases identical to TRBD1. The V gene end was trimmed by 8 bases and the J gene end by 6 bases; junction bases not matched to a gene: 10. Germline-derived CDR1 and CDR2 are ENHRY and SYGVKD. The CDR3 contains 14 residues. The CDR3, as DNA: TGTGCCATCGGACCGGGACAGGGAACTAATGGCTACACCTTC. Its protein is CAIGPGQGTNGYTF.

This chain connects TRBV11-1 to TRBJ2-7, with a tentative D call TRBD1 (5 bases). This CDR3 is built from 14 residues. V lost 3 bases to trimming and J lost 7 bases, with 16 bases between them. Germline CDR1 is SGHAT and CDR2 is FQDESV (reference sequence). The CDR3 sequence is CASSLDGQVGEQYF. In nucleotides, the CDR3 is TGTGCCAGCAGCTTGGACGGACAAGTGGGTGAGCAGTACTTC. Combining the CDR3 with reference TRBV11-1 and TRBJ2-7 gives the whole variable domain EAEVAQSPRYKITEKSQAVAFWCDPISGHATLYWYRQILGQGPELLVQFQDESVVDDSQLPKDRFSAERLKGVDSTLKIQPAELGDSAMYLCASSLDGQVGEQYFGPGTRLTVT.

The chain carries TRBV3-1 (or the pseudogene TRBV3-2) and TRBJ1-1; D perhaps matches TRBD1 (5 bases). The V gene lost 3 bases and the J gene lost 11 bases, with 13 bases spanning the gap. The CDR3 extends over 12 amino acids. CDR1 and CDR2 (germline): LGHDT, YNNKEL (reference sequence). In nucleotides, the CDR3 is TGTGCCAGCAGCCACCAGGATGGGGCGGCTTTCTTT. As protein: CASSHQDGAAFF.

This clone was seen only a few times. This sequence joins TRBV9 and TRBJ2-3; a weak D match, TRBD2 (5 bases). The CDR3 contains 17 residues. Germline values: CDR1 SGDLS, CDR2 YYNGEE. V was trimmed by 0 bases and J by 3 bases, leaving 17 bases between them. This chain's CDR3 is CASSVEGSSTRTDTQYF. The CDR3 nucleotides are TGTGCCAGCAGCGTAGAAGGGAGCTCTACTAGAACAGATACGCAGTATTTT.

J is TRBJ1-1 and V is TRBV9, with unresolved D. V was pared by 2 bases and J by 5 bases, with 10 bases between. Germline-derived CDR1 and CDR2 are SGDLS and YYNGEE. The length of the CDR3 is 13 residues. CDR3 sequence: CASSVHTDTEAFF. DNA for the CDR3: TGTGCCAGCAGCGTTCATACAGATACTGAAGCTTTCTTT.

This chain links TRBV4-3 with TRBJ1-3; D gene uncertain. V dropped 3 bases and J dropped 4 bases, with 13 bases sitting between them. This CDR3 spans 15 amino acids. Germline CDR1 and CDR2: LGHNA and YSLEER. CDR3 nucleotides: TGCGCCAGCAGCCATTCTAGGATAGCGGGAAACACCATATATTTT. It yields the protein CASSHSRIAGNTIYF.

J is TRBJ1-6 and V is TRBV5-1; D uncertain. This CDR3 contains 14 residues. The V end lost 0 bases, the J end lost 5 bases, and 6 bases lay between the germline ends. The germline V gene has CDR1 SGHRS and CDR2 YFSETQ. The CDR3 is CASSLGGDNSPLHF. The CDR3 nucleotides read TGCGCCAGCAGCTTGGGGGGAGATAATTCACCCCTCCACTTT.

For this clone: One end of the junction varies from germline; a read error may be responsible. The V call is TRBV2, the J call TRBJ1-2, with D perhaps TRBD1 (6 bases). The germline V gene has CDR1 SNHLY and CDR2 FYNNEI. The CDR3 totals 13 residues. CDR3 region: CASNLDRFYSYTF. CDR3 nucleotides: TGTGCCAGCAACCTCGACAGGTTCTATAGCTACACCTTC.

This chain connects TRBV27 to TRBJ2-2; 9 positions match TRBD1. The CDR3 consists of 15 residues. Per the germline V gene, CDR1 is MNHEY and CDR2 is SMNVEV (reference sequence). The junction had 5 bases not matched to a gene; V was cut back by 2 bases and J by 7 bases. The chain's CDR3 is CASSLNRGLVGELFF. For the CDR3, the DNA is TGTGCCAGCAGTTTAAACAGGGGGCTGGTCGGGGAGCTGTTTTTT.

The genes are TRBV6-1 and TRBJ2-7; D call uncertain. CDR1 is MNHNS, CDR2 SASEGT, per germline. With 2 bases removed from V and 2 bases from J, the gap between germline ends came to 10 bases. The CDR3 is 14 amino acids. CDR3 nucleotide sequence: TGTGCCAGCAGTGAATTGAGGTTCCCCTACGAGCAGTACTTC. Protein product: CASSELRFPYEQYF.

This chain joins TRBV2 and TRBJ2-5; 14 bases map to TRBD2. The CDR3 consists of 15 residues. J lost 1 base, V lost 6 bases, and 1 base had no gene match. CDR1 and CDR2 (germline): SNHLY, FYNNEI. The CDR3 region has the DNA TGTGCCAGCAGGGGACTAGCGGGGGCCCAAGAGACCCAGTACTTC. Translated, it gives CASRGLAGAQETQYF.

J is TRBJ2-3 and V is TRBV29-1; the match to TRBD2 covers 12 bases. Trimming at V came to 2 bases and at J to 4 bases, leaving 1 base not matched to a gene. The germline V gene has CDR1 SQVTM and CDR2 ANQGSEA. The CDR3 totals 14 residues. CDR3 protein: CSVELAGGADTQYF. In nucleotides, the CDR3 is TGCAGCGTTGAACTAGCGGGGGGGGCAGATACGCAGTATTTT.

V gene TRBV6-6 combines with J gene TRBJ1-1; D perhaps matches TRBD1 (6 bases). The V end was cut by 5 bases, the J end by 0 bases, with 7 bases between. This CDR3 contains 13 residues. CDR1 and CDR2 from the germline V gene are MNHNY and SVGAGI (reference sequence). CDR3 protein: CASSRQVNTEAFF. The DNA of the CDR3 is TGTGCCAGCAGTCGACAGGTGAACACTGAAGCTTTCTTT.

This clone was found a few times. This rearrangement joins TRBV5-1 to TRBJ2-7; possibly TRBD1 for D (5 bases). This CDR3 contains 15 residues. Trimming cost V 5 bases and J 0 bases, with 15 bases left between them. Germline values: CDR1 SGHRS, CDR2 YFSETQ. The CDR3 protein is CASRLDSPSSYEQYF. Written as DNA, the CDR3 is TGCGCCAGCAGACTCGACAGTCCTAGCTCCTACGAGCAGTACTTC. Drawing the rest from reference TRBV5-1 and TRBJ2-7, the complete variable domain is KAGVTQTPRYLIKTRGQQVTLSCSPISGHRSVSWYQQTPGQGLQFLFEYFSETQRNKGNFPGRFSGRQFSNSRSEMNVSTLELGDSALYLCASRLDSPSSYEQYFGPGTRLTVT.

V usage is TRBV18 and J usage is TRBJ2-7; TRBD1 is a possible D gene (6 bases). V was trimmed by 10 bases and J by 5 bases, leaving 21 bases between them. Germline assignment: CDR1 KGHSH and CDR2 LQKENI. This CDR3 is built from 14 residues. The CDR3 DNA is TGTGCCACCGCGACTTTACAGGGTCCGCACGAGCAGTACTTC. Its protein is CATATLQGPHEQYF.

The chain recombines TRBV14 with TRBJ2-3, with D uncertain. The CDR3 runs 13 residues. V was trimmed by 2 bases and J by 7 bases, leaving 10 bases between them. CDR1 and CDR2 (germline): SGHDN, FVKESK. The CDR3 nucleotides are TGTGCCAGCAGCCAACGACAATGGAATACGCAGTATTTT. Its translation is CASSQRQWNTQYF.

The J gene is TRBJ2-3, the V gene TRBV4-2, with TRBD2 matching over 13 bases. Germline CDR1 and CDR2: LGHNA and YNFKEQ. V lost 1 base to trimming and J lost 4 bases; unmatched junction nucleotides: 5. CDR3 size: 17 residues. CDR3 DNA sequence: TGTGCCAGCAGCCAAGCCCGGACTAGCGGGGGCCCAGATACGCAGTATTTT. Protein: CASSQARTSGGPDTQYF.

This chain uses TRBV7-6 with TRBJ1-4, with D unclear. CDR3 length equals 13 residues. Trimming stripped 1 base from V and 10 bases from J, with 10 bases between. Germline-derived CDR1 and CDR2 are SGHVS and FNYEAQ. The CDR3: CASSLGEEGKLFF. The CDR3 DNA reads TGTGCCAGCAGCTTAGGTGAAGAGGGAAAACTGTTTTTT.

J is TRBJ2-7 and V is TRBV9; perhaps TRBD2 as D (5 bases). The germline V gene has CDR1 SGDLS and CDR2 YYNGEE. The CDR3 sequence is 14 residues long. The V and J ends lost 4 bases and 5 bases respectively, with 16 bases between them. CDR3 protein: CASSTTDSGNEQYF. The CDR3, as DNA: TGTGCCAGCAGCACGACGGACTCGGGTAACGAGCAGTACTTC.

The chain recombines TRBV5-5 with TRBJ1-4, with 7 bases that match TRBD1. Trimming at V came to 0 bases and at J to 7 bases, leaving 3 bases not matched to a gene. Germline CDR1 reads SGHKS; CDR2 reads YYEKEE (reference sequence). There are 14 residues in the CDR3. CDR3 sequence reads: CASSLEQGREKLFF. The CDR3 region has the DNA TGTGCCAGCAGCTTGGAACAGGGGCGTGAAAAACTGTTTTTT.

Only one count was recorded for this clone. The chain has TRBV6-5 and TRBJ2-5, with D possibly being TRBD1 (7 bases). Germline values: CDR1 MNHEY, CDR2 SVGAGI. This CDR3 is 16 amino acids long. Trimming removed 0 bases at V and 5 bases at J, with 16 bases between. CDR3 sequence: CASSYSTQGGYETQYF. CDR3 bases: TGTGCCAGCAGTTACTCGACGCAGGGGGGATACGAGACCCAGTACTTC.